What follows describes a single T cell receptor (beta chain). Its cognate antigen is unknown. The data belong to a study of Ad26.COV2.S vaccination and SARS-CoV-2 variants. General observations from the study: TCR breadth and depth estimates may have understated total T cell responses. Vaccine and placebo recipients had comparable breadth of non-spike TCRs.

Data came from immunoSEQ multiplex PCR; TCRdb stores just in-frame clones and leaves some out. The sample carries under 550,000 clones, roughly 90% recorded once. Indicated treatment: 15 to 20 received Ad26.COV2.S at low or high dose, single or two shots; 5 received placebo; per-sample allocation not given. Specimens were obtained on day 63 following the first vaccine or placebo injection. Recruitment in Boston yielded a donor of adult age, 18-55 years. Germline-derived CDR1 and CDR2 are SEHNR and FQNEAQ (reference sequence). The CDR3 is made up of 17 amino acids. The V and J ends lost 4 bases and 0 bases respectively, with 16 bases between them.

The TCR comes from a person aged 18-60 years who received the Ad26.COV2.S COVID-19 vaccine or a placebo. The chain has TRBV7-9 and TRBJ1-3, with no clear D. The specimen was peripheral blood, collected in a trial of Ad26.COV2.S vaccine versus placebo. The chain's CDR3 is CASSSPRSGDSGNTIYF. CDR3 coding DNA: TGTGCCAGCAGCTCCCCAAGGTCGGGAGACTCTGGAAACACCATATATTTT.